This T cell receptor beta chain is from a study of cytomegalovirus exposure and HLA in healthy donors. Amplification used 60 Vbeta primers and 13 Jbeta primers. Method: immunoSEQ multiplex PCR; TCRdb's copy keeps in-frame clones and lacks some. The data hold about 120,000 clones, with around 79% observed a single time. Overall study findings and caveats: CMV antigen specificity of a few CMV-associated chains was confirmed in vitro. With later analysis, a missense DCLRE1C variant became linked to TCR beta V- and J-gene trimming. HLA alleles were associated with fewer than 20,000 TCR beta sequences in a later analysis at 0.05 false discovery rate.

This CDR3 comprises 12 residues. Worth noting for this clone: What it recognizes is unknown.

Healthy bone marrow donors made up the donor group. The specimen was PBMCs. V usage is TRBV21-1 and J usage is TRBJ1-5. TRBV21-1 is reported as a pseudogene. The source of this sequence is a woman under 30 in good health and CMV-seronegative. The CDR3 coding sequence is TGTCCACCGGGCCTGGCGGGCCAGCCCCAGCATTTT. Amino acids: CPPGLAGQPQHF.